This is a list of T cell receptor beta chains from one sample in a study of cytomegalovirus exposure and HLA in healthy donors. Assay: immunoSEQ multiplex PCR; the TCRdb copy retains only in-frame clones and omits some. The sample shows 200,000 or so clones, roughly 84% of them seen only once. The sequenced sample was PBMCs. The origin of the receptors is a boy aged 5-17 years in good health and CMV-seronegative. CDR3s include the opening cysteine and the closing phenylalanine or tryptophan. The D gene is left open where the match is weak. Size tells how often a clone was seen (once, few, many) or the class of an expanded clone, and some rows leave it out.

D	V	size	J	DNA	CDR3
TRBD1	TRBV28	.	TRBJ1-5	TGTGCCAGCAGTTCGTCCGACAGGGACCTTAGCAATCAGCCCCAGCATTTT	CASSSSDRDLSNQPQHF
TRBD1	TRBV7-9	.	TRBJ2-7	TGTGCCAGCAGCTTAGCTGGGACAGGGGGAATGGCAAACGAGCAGTACTTC	CASSLAGTGGMANEQYF
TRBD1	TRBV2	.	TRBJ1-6	TGTGCCAGCAGAGAAGTAAGGACAGGGTTGAGTTCACCCCTCCACTTT	CASREVRTGLSSPLHF
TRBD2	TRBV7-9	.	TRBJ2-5	TGTGCCAGTAGCTTACATACTAGCGGGGGGCGAGGAGAGACCCAGTACTTC	CASSLHTSGGRGETQYF
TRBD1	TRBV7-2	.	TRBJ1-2	TGTGCCAGCAGGCAAGACAGGGGGCCGTATGGCTACACCTTC	CASRQDRGPYGYTF
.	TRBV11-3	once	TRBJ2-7	TGTGCCAGCAGCCCCGCTAACTACCACGAGCAGTACTTC	CASSPANYHEQYF
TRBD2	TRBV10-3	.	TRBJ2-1	TGTGCCATCAACGGGCCGGGGGGGCCAAATGAGCAGTTCTTC	CAINGPGGPNEQFF
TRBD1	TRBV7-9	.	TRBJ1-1	TGTGCCAGCAGCTTTGAGACAGGGCTCACTGAAGCTTTCTTT	CASSFETGLTEAFF
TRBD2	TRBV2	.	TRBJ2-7	TGTGCCAGCAGTGATAAGCGGGGGGCGGGCTACGAGCAGTACTTC	CASSDKRGAGYEQYF
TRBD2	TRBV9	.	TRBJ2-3	TGTGCCAGCAGCGTAAGACTAGCGGGGACCACAGATACGCAGTATTTT	CASSVRLAGTTDTQYF
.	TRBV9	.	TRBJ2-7	TGTGCCAGCAGCGTAGAGGGACATACGACCTACGAGCAGTACTTC	CASSVEGHTTYEQYF
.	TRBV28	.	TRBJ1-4	TGTGCCAGCAGTAGCCGGGAGAGTGAAAAACTGTTTTTT	CASSSRESEKLFF
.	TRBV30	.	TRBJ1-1	TGTGCCTGGAGTGTACCCAGTATGAACACTGAAGCTTTCTTT	CAWSVPSMNTEAFF
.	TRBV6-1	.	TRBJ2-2	TGTGCCAGCAGTGCTCCCGTGGAGGGGGAGCTGTTTTTT	CASSAPVEGELFF
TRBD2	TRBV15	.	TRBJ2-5	TGTGCCACCAGCAGAGAACTAGCGGGGCAACAAGAGACCCAGTACTTC	CATSRELAGQQETQYF
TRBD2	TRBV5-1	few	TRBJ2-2	TGCGCCAGCATTCCGGGACTAGCGGGAGTGACCGGGGAGCTGTTTTTT	CASIPGLAGVTGELFF
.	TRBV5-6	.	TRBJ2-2	TGTGCCAGCAGGTTTCGGGGAAGTGGCGGGGAGCTGTTTTTT	CASRFRGSGGELFF
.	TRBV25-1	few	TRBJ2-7	TGTGCCAGCAGTGTGGGAGCGGGCGAGCAGTACTTC	CASSVGAGEQYF
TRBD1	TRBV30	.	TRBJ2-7	TGTGCCTGGAGTGTAGTTAACCAGGGGGACTTC	CAWSVVNQGDF
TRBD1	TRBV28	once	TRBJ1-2	TGTGCCAGCAGATCATACGGACAGGAGAACTATGGCTACACCTTC	CASRSYGQENYGYTF
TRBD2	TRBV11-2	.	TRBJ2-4	TGTGCCAGCAGCCGAGGGGCGGGCGGGAGATCGAACATTCAGTACTTC	CASSRGAGGRSNIQYF
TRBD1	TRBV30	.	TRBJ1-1	TGTGCCTCCACAGGGGGCCTCGGCACTGAAGCTTTCTTT	CASTGGLGTEAFF
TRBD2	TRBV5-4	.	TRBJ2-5	TGTGCCAGCAGCTTTGAACTAGCGGAAGAGACCCAGTACTTC	CASSFELAEETQYF
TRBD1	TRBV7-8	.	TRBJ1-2	TGTGCCACCATCTCACCAGGACAGGGGAACTATGGCTACACCTTC	CATISPGQGNYGYTF
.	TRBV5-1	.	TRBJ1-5	TGCGCCAGTTCATCAGGGGAAAGGGGCAATCAGCCCCAGCATTTT	CASSSGERGNQPQHF
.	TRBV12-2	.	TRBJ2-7	TGTGCAAGTCGCCGACGACTAGCGGAATACTACGAGCAGTACTTC	CASRRRLAEYYEQYF
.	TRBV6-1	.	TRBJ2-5	TGTGCCAGCAGTGTGGCAGAACAAGAGACCCAGTACTTC	CASSVAEQETQYF
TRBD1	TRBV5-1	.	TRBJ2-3	TGCGCCAGCAGCCCTGTGACAGGGGGCTTTATCGCAGATACGCAGTATTTT	CASSPVTGGFIADTQYF
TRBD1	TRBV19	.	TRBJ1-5	TGTGCCAGTAGTGTGACAGGGGTTCAGCCCCAGCATTTT	CASSVTGVQPQHF
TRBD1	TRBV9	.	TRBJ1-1	TGTGCCAGCAGCGTAACCGACAGGGTATCTGAAGCTTTCTTT	CASSVTDRVSEAFF
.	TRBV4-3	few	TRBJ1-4	TGCGCCAGCAGCCAAGAGCGGGGAGATGAAAAACTGTTTTTT	CASSQERGDEKLFF